One sample yielded the 3 T cell receptor beta chains listed below, sequenced in a study of blood T cell repertoires in COVID-19. TCRdb's table, derived via immunoSEQ multiplex PCR, lists solely in-frame clones and lacks some. The sample has some 160,000 clones, roughly 84% seen once; the top ten hold 1.5%. The sequenced sample was peripheral blood. These receptors were obtained from a human donor in a cohort sampled during active COVID-19.

The rearrangement joins TRBV13 to TRBJ2-5, with 13 bases matching TRBD2. CDR3 size: 18 residues. V trimming: 4 bases; J trimming: 5 bases; junction bases outside the gene matches: 13. CDR1 is PRHDT, CDR2 FYEKMQ, per germline (reference sequence). DNA of the CDR3: TGTGCCAGCAGCTATCAACCACGGACTAGCGGGAGAGCTGAGACCCAGTACTTC. Translating gives CASSYQPRTSGRAETQYF.

This chain joins TRBV10-3 and TRBJ1-5; tentatively, D is TRBD1 (5 bases). The CDR3 sequence is 12 residues long. V lost 9 bases, J lost 8 bases, and 14 bases lay in between. Germline CDR1 ENHRY, CDR2 SYGVKD. CDR3 amino acids: CAIGENLEPQHF. For the CDR3, the DNA is TGTGCCATAGGGGAAAATTTAGAGCCCCAGCATTTT.

The chain combines TRBV5-1 with TRBJ1-3; weak D call: TRBD1 (5 bases). The V end was cut by 5 bases, the J end by 3 bases, with 12 bases between. Germline assignment: CDR1 SGHRS and CDR2 YFSETQ. The CDR3 extends over 14 amino acids. The CDR3 protein is CASSPQGFGNTIYF. The CDR3 nucleotides read TGCGCCAGCAGTCCCCAGGGATTTGGAAACACCATATATTTT.